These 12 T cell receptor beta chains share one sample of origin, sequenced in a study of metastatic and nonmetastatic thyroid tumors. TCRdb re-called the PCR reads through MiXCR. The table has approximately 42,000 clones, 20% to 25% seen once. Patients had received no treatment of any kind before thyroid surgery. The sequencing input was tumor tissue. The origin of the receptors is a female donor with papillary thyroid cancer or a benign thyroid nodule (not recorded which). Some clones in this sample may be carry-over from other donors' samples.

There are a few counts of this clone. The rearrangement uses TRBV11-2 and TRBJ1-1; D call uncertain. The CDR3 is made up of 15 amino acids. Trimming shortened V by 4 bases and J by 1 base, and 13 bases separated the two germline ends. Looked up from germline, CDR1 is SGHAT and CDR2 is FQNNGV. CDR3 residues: CASSSSSGWNTEAFF. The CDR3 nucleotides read TGTGCCAGCAGCTCATCATCGGGTTGGAACACTGAAGCTTTCTTT.

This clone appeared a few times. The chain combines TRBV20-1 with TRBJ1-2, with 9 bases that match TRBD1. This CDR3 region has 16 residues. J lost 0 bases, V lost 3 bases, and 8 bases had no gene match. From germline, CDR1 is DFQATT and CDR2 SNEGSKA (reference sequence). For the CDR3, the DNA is TGCAGTGCTAGTGTATTCGGGGACAGGGCTAACTATGGCTACACCTTC. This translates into CSASVFGDRANYGYTF.

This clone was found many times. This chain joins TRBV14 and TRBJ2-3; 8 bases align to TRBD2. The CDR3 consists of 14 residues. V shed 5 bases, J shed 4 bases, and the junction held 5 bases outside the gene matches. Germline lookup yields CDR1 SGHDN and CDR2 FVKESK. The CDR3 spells CASSTRGGADTQYF. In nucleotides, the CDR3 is TGTGCCAGCAGCACTCGGGGGGGCGCAGATACGCAGTATTTT.

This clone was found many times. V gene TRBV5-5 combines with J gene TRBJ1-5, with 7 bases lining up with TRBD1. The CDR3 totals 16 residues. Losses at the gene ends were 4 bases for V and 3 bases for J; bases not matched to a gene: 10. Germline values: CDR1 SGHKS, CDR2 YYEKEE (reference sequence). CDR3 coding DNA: TGTGCCAGCAGCGAGGATCGACAGGGCCCCAATCAGCCCCAGCATTTT. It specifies CASSEDRQGPNQPQHF.

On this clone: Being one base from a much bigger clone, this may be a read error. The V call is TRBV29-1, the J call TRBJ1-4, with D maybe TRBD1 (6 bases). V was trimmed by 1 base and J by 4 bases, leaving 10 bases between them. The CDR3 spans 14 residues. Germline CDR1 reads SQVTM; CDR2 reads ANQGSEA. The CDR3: CSVEGTVINEKLFF. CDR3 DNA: TGCAGCGTTGAAGGGACAGTGATTAATGAAAAACTGTTTTTT.

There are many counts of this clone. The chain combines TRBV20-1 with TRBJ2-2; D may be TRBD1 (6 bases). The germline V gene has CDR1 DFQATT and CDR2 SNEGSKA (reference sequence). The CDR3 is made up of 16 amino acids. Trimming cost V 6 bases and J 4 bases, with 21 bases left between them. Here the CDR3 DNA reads TGCAGTGCACCCCAAGGGGGTCCGATGGGCACCGGGGAGCTGTTTTTT. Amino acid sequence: CSAPQGGPMGTGELFF.

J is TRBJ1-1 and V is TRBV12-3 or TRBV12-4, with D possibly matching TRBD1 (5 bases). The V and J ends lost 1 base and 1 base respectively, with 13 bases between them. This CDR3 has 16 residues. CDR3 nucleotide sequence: TGTGCCAGCAGTTTAGATCCTGGACAAGCGAACACTGAAGCTTTCTTT. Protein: CASSLDPGQANTEAFF.

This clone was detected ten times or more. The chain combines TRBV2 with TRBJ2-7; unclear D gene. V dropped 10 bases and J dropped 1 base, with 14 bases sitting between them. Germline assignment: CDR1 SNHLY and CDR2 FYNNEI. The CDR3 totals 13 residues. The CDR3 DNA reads TGTGCCACCCGCCGGGTTGGGTCCTACGAGCAGTACTTC. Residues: CATRRVGSYEQYF.

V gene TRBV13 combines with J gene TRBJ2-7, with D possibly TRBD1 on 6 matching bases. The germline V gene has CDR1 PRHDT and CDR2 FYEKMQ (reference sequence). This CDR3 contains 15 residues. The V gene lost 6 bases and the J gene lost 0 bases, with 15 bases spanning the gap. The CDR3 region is CASRPLGTSSYEQYF. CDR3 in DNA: TGTGCCAGCAGGCCCCTTGGGACATCCTCCTACGAGCAGTACTTC.

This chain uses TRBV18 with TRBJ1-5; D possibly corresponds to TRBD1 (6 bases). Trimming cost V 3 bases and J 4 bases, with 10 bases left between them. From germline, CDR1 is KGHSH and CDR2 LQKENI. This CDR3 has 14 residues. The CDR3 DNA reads TGTGCCAGCTCACCCGGACAGCCGAATCAGCCCCAGCATTTT. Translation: CASSPGQPNQPQHF.

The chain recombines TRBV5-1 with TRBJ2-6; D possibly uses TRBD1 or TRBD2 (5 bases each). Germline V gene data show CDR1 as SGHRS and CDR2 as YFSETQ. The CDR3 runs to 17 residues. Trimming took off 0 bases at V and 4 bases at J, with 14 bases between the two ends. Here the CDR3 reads CASSLARGPEGANVLTF. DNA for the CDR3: TGCGCCAGCAGCTTGGCTCGGGGCCCCGAGGGGGCCAACGTCCTGACTTTC.

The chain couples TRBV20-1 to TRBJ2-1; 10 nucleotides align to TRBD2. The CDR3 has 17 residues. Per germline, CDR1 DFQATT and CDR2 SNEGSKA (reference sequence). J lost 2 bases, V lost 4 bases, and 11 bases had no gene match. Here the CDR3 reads CSATWASGSVAYNEQFF. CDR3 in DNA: TGCAGTGCTACGTGGGCTAGCGGGAGTGTAGCCTACAATGAGCAGTTCTTC.